Detailed here is one T cell receptor beta chain. Its specificity is unknown. This entry belongs to a study of cytomegalovirus exposure and HLA in healthy donors. On the study more broadly: An earlier analysis found fewer than 140 million unique TCR beta sequences from roughly 170 million T cells.

The PCR had 60 Vbeta and 13 Jbeta primers. Original handling: In a later analysis, of some 80 million unique beta chains, about 10 million appeared in at least two donors. Produced via immunoSEQ multiplex PCR; TCRdb's table is partial and in-frame only. That table gives V, J and clone size, and the DNA gave D and trimming. The sample has some 60,000 clones, approximately 80% seen once; the top ten hold around 1.7%. Study-level findings and limits: Listed as cytomegalovirus-associated were around 160 TCR beta chains.

The CDR3 has 16 amino acids. Germline V lookup: CDR1 MDHEN, CDR2 SYDVKM. The V end lost 1 base, the J end lost 4 bases, and 11 bases lay between the germline ends. Source material: PBMCs. This sequence originates from a man in his forties or fifties in good health and CMV-seronegative. This chain links TRBV28 with TRBJ1-6; perhaps TRBD1 as D (6 bases). CDR3 nucleotides: TGTGCCAGCAGTTTATATCGGACAGAGTATAATTCACCCCTCCACTTT. Translated: CASSLYRTEYNSPLHF.